This passage covers 13 T cell receptor beta chains from one sample sequenced in a study of high-grade serous ovarian cancer treatment subgroups. TCRdb's copy holds only in-frame clones and misses some; the assay was immunoSEQ multiplex PCR. The top ten hold 4.8% of the sample, which has around 7,000 clones, 60% to 80% seen once. The tumor samples were collected prior to definitive surgery or chemotherapy. Specimen: tumor tissue. The origin of the receptors is a human donor with high-grade serous ovarian cancer.

This chain connects TRBV5-6 to TRBJ2-1; no reliable D call. V shed 5 bases and J shed 4 bases, with 10 bases lying between them. There are 13 residues in the CDR3. Germline CDR1 SGHDT, CDR2 YYEEEE. The CDR3 protein is CASRQTYYNEQFF. The CDR3 coding sequence is TGTGCCAGCAGGCAGACATATTACAATGAGCAGTTCTTC.

The genes are TRBV6-1 and TRBJ2-7; TRBD2 is a possible D gene (5 bases). CDR1 is MNHNS and CDR2 is SASEGT in the germline V gene. Trimming stripped 6 bases from V and 11 bases from J, with 23 bases between. The CDR3 has 14 residues. CDR3 loop: CASRGSGNPYDEYF. CDR3 in DNA: TGTGCCAGCAGGGGGTCGGGAAACCCCTACGACGAGTACTTC.

In its sample, this clone was seen a few times. V gene TRBV7-9 combines with J gene TRBJ1-1; no firm D call. Germline assignment: CDR1 SEHNR and CDR2 FQNEAQ (reference sequence). Trimming took off 5 bases at V and 3 bases at J, with 10 bases between the two ends. This CDR3 is 13 amino acids long. This chain's CDR3 is CASSEAGDTEAFF. The CDR3 DNA reads as TGTGCCAGCAGCGAAGCTGGGGACACTGAAGCTTTCTTT.

This chain connects TRBV5-4 to TRBJ2-5; 9 bases align to TRBD2. The trim removed 4 bases at V and 3 bases at J, leaving 10 bases unmatched. The CDR3 has 16 amino acids. In germline, CDR1 is SGHNT, CDR2 YYREEE (reference sequence). CDR3 protein: CASSPPRGGAKETQYF. DNA for the CDR3: TGTGCCAGCAGCCCCCCGCGGGGGGGCGCAAAAGAGACCCAGTACTTC.

The chain couples TRBV2 to TRBJ2-5; 7 nucleotides match TRBD2. This CDR3 is built from 13 residues. CDR1 is SNHLY, CDR2 FYNNEI, per germline. After removal of 4 bases from V and 7 bases from J, the junction contained 6 bases not matched to a gene. The CDR3 DNA follows: TGTGCCAGCAGTGGGGAGGGGCGGTGGACCCAGTACTTC. It translates to CASSGEGRWTQYF.

This clone has just a few counts. This chain joins TRBV5-1 and TRBJ2-2; TRBD2 aligns across 7 bases. The CDR3 sequence is 16 residues long. After removal of 3 bases from V and 1 base from J, the junction contained 6 bases not matched to a gene. Germline values: CDR1 SGHRS, CDR2 YFSETQ. CDR3 sequence reads: CASSSGLTKNTGELFF. DNA for the CDR3: TGCGCCAGCAGCTCGGGACTAACAAAGAACACCGGGGAGCTGTTTTTT.

This clone appeared a few times. The V gene is TRBV11-3, the J gene TRBJ1-6; no reliable D call. Germline loops: CDR1 SGHNT, CDR2 YENEEA. This CDR3 comprises 13 residues. V lost 4 bases and J 8 bases, leaving 9 bases between the germline ends. The CDR3 spells CASSSSMDSPLHF. The CDR3 coding sequence is TGTGCCAGCAGCTCCTCTATGGATTCACCCCTCCACTTT.

The chain employs TRBV5-1 and TRBJ1-1, with a possible D match to TRBD1 (5 bases). This CDR3 is 15 amino acids long. Germline lookup yields CDR1 SGHRS and CDR2 YFSETQ. V lost 2 bases and J lost 3, with 14 bases in between. CDR3: CASSFAGGGDTEAFF. Here the CDR3 DNA reads TGCGCCAGCAGCTTTGCCGGGGGAGGGGACACTGAAGCTTTCTTT.

The chain uses TRBV5-1 and TRBJ1-1; 8 positions match TRBD1. Trimming removed 4 bases from V and 5 bases from J; junction bases left unmatched: 7. Germline-derived CDR1 and CDR2 are SGHRS and YFSETQ. The length of the CDR3 is 14 residues. The CDR3 sequence is CASSPRQGRTEAFF. CDR3 sequence (DNA): TGCGCCAGCAGCCCCCGACAGGGGAGGACTGAAGCTTTCTTT.

The chain is built from TRBV28 and TRBJ2-1, with D perhaps matching TRBD2 (6 bases). The CDR3 runs 14 residues. Trimming removed 10 bases from V and 6 bases from J, with 19 bases in between. Germline V gene sequence: CDR1 MDHEN, CDR2 SYDVKM. The CDR3 DNA is TGTGCCACCGGCGGTGGAGGGCCGGGCAATGAGCAGTTCTTC. Its protein is CATGGGGPGNEQFF.

The J gene is TRBJ1-3, the V gene TRBV6-4, with a tentative D call TRBD1 (6 bases). This CDR3 spans 15 amino acids. The V gene lost 6 bases and the J gene lost 2 bases, with 14 bases spanning the gap. CDR1 and CDR2 (germline): MRHNA, SNTAGT. The CDR3 nucleotides read TGTGCCAGCAGCTCCCCACAGGGACCTGGAAACACCATATATTTT. Translation: CASSSPQGPGNTIYF.

CDR3 residues: CASSLPGGGETQYF. CDR3 nucleotide sequence: TGTGCCAGCAGCTTGCCCGGGGGTGGGGAGACCCAGTACTTC. The genes are TRBV5-6 and TRBJ2-5, with TRBD2 as a possible D gene (6 bases). This CDR3 has 14 amino acids. CDR1 SGHDT and CDR2 YYEEEE come from the germline V gene. The ends were cut back, 1 base at V and 5 bases at J, with 12 bases in the middle.

The chain joins TRBV7-3 to TRBJ2-1, with unresolved D. V lost 5 bases to trimming and J lost 5 bases, with 16 bases between them. The germline gives CDR1 SGHTA, CDR2 FQGTGA. This CDR3 has 15 residues. The CDR3 sequence: CASSLTGLADNEQFF. The CDR3, as DNA: TGTGCCAGCAGCCTGACCGGTCTTGCTGACAATGAGCAGTTCTTC.